The present entry profiles one T cell receptor beta chain with its context. Antigen specificity is unknown. The record originates from a study of T cell responses to AZD1222 COVID-19 vaccine. Study-wide results and limits: Donor demographics were predominantly white British with a female majority; clonal diversity may be underestimated.

TCRdb's table, derived via immunoSEQ multiplex PCR, lists solely in-frame clones and lacks some. The sample lists fewer than 200,000 clones, just over 90% occurring once. Germline loops: CDR1 MNHEY, CDR2 SMNVEV (reference sequence). This CDR3 region has 16 residues. The ends lost 6 bases at V and 4 bases at J; junction bases unmatched: 10. The J gene is TRBJ2-7, the V gene TRBV27, with 12 bases aligning to TRBD2. The sequence was obtained from an adult who received the MenACWY meningococcal vaccine as a control. The sequences come from peripheral blood, collected 28 days after the second dose of the MenACWY control vaccine. CDR3 nucleotide sequence: TGTGCCAGCAGGGGCCCTAGCGGGAGGGCCGGTTACGAGCAGTACTTC. It codes for CASRGPSGRAGYEQYF.